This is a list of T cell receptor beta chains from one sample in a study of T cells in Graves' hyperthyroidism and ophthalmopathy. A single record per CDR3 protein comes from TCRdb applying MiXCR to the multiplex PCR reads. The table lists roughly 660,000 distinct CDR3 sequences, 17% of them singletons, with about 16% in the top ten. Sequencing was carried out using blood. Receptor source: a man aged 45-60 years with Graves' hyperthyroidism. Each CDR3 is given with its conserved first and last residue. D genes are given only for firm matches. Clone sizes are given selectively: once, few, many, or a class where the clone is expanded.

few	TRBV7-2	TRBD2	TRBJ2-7	CASSLAGGRADEQYF	TGTGCCAGCAGCTTAGCAGGCGGGAGGGCCGACGAGCAGTACTTC
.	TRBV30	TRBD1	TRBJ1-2	CAWSVEGANGYTF	TGTGCCTGGAGTGTGGAGGGGGCAAATGGCTACACCTTC
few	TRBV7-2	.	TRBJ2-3	CASSSLRTAGSSTDAQYF	TGTGCCAGCAGCTCCTTGCGGACTGCTGGTTCTAGCACAGATGCGCAGTATTTT
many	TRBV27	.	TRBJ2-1	CASSPHSAGSEYNEQFF	TGTGCCAGCAGTCCCCACTCCGCGGGGAGTGAGTACAATGAGCAGTTCTTC
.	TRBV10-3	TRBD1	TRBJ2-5	CAISDPGTGVEYF	TGTGCCATCAGTGACCCCGGGACAGGGGTCGAGTACTTC
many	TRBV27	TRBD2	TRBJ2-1	CASSTRVAGGYNEQFF	TGTGCCAGCAGCACTCGGGTAGCGGGAGGATACAATGAGCAGTTCTTC
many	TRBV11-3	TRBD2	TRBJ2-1	CASSSGTSGTLLRNEQFF	TGTGCCAGCAGCTCCGGGACTAGCGGGACTTTGCTTCGTAATGAGCAGTTCTTC
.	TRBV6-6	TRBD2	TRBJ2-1	CASSYSVSGSLRNEQFF	TGTGCCAGCAGTTACTCGGTGAGCGGGAGTTTGAGGAATGAGCAGTTCTTC
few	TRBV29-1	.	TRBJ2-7	CSVGGAGSYTAAYEQYF	TGCAGCGTTGGAGGGGCAGGTTCCTACACAGCGGCCTACGAGCAGTACTTC
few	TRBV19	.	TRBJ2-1	CASIPQQGSYNEQFF	TGTGCCAGTATTCCCCAACAGGGCTCCTACAATGAGCAGTTCTTC
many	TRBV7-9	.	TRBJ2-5	CASSSYGGETQYF	TGTGCCAGCAGCTCATACGGAGGAGAGACCCAGTACTTC
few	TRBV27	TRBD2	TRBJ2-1	CASSPLEGGRHYEQFF	TGTGCCAGCAGTCCCCTTGAGGGAGGGCGACACTATGAGCAGTTCTTC
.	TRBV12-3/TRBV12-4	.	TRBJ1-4	CASRLTGFPEKLFF	TGTGCCAGCAGACTAACAGGGTTTCCTGAAAAACTGTTTTTT
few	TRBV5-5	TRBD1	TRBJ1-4	CASNTAGGLNEKLFF	TGTGCCAGCAACACGGCAGGGGGATTGAATGAAAAACTGTTTTTT
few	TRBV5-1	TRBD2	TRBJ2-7	CASSLAVGLADSSYEQYF	TGCGCCAGCAGCTTGGCGGTCGGACTAGCGGACTCCTCCTACGAGCAGTACTTC
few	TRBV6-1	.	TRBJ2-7	CASSRTGRGYEQYF	TGTGCCAGCAGTAGAACGGGACGGGGCTACGAGCAGTACTTC
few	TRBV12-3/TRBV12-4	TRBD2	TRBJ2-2	CASSLALDLISGTSGRSDTGELFF	TGTGCCAGCAGTTTAGCGCTAGATTTGATATCCGGGACTAGCGGGAGGTCGGACACCGGGGAGCTGTTTTTT
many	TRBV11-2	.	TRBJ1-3	CASSRPGNTIYF	TGTGCCAGCAGCCGACCTGGAAACACCATATATTTT
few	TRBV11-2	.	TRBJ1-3	CASSSFQYTIYF	TGTGCCAGCAGCTCCTTTCAGTACACCATATATTTT
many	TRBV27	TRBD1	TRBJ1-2	CASSPGQGASNYGYTF	TGTGCCAGCAGCCCTGGACAGGGGGCAAGTAACTATGGCTACACCTTC
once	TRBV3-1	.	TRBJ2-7	CASSQVAEGCIVYEQYF	TGTGCCAGCAGCCAAGTGGCTGAGGGTTGCATCGTCTACGAGCAGTACTTC
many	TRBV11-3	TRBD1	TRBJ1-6	CASSPGQNNSPLHF	TGTGCCAGCAGCCCGGGACAGAATAATTCACCCCTCCACTTT
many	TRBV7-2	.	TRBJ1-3	CASSLGASFGGNTIYF	TGTGCCAGCAGCTTAGGGGCAAGTTTCGGAGGAAACACCATATATTTT
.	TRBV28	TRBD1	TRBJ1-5	CASSLRPGTGYDSNQPQHF	TGTGCCAGCAGTCTCCGTCCCGGGACAGGGTACGATAGCAATCAGCCCCAGCATTTT
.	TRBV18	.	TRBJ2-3	CASSPSANTQYF	TGTGCCAGCTCACCATCAGCGAATACGCAGTATTTT
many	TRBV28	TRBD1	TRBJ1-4	CASSPTGEGEKLFF	TGTGCCAGCAGTCCAACAGGGGAGGGTGAAAAACTGTTTTTT
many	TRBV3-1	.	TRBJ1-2	CASSHVTGTDGYTF	TGTGCCAGCAGCCATGTAACAGGGACGGATGGCTACACCTTC
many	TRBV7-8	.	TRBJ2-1	CASSLVGGGEQFF	TGTGCCAGCAGCTTAGTAGGGGGTGGTGAGCAGTTCTTC
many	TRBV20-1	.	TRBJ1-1	CSAQRRTEAFF	TGCAGTGCCCAACGGCGAACTGAAGCTTTCTTT
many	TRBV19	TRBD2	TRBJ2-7	CASSKPGLAGGPSHEQYF	TGTGCCAGTAGTAAACCGGGACTAGCGGGAGGGCCGTCTCACGAGCAGTACTTC
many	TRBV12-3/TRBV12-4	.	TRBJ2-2	CASSFGYGANTGELFF	TGTGCCAGCAGTTTTGGATATGGGGCTAACACCGGGGAGCTGTTTTTT
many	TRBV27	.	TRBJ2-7	CASSSPGKLVPEQYF	TGTGCCAGCAGTTCTCCGGGCAAACTAGTCCCCGAGCAGTACTTC
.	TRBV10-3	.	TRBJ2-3	CAISESLATTDTQYF	TGTGCCATCAGTGAGTCCCTAGCTACCACAGATACGCAGTATTTT
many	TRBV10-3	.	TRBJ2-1	CAISESTGRNEQFF	TGTGCCATCAGTGAGTCGACCGGGAGAAATGAGCAGTTCTTC
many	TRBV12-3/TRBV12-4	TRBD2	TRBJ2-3	CASSFSTGGGTDTQYF	TGTGCCAGCAGTTTCAGTACGGGAGGGGGGACAGATACGCAGTATTTT
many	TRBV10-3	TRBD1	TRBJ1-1	CAISEPGQGKNTEAFF	TGTGCCATCAGCGAGCCGGGACAGGGGAAGAACACTGAAGCTTTCTTT
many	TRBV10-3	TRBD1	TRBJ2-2	CAISEYRGRELFF	TGTGCCATCAGTGAGTACAGGGGGCGCGAGCTGTTTTTT
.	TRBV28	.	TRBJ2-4	CASSSPAKNIQYF	TGTGCCAGCAGTTCCCCGGCCAAAAACATTCAGTACTTC
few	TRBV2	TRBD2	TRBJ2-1	CASSLGLAGPWEQFF	TGTGCCAGCAGCCTCGGACTAGCGGGGCCGTGGGAGCAGTTCTTC
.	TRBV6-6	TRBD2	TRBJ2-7	CASSYQGPGLVYEQYF	TGTGCCAGCAGTTACCAAGGCCCGGGACTAGTATACGAGCAGTACTTC
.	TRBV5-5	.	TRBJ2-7	CASRISIGTPTSYEQYF	TGTGCCAGCAGGATCAGCATAGGGACACCCACCTCCTACGAGCAGTACTTC
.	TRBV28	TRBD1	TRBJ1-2	CASSLGQGGGYTF	TGTGCCAGCAGTTTAGGTCAGGGGGGGGGCTACACCTTC
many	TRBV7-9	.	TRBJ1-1	CASSLSMDTEAFF	TGTGCCAGCAGCTTATCGATGGACACTGAAGCTTTCTTT
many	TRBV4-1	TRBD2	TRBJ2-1	CASSQERLAPSYNEQFF	TGCGCCAGCAGCCAAGAACGACTAGCGCCCTCCTACAATGAGCAGTTCTTC